The rows below give T cell receptor beta chains drawn from one sample of a study of blood T cell repertoires in COVID-19. The assay was immunoSEQ multiplex PCR, and TCRdb's table has in-frame clones only and misses some. The table includes 65,000 or so clones, under 80% detected once. Sequenced sample: PBMCs or T cells enriched from blood (not recorded which). The receptor set was obtained from a woman aged 55-75 years who had been exposed to COVID-19. Each CDR3 is given with its conserved first and last residue. The order of the fields is J gene, D gene, V gene, clone size, CDR3 DNA, CDR3 protein. The D gene is left open where the match is weak. Rows may omit the clone size; those that give it use once, few, many or a size class.

TRBJ1-6	-	TRBV28	-	TGTGCCAGCAGCCGCGGAGGGGCGGTTAGTTCACCCCTCCACTTT	CASSRGGAVSSPLHF
TRBJ1-6	-	TRBV5-6	-	TGTGCCAGCAGCATTACAGGGTTTGGGTCACCCCTCCACTTT	CASSITGFGSPLHF
TRBJ1-3	-	TRBV30	few	TGTGCCTGGGCCAGGGCAGGCCTAGGAAACACCATATATTTT	CAWARAGLGNTIYF
TRBJ2-5	-	TRBV29-1	-	TGCAGCGTTGAACCGCAGGGAGGCGGAGAGACCCAGTACTTC	CSVEPQGGGETQYF
TRBJ2-3	TRBD1	TRBV19	-	TGTGCCAGTAGTAAGGGACAGGGGGCGGCAGATACGCAGTATTTT	CASSKGQGAADTQYF
TRBJ2-7	-	TRBV5-5	few	TGTGCCAGCAGCTCCCGGCCCCGCTCGGGAAGCGAGCAGTACTTC	CASSSRPRSGSEQYF
TRBJ1-1	TRBD1	TRBV18	few	TGTGCCAGCTCCCCCGACAGGGGCCAGGCAGCTTTCTTT	CASSPDRGQAAFF
TRBJ1-3	-	TRBV6-6	-	TGTGCCAGCACCGCCTCTACTGGAAACACCATATATTTT	CASTASTGNTIYF
TRBJ2-2	TRBD1	TRBV15	-	TGTGCCACCAGCCAAGGACAGGCCACCGGGGAGCTGTTTTTT	CATSQGQATGELFF
TRBJ2-3	-	TRBV27	-	TGTGCCAGCAGTTTCCGGGGTCCCACAGATACGCAGTATTTT	CASSFRGPTDTQYF
TRBJ1-2	TRBD1	TRBV15	-	TGTGCCACCAGCAGAGAACAGGGGAGCAATGGCTACACCTTC	CATSREQGSNGYTF
TRBJ2-5	-	TRBV11-1	-	TGTGCCAGCAGCTTCCCGGGTGGAGAGACCCAGTACTTC	CASSFPGGETQYF
TRBJ1-1	TRBD1	TRBV6-4	-	TGTGCCAGCAGTGAGTCGGGACAGGGAGCTGCTGAAGCTTTCTTT	CASSESGQGAAEAFF
TRBJ2-7	TRBD2	TRBV28	-	TGTGCCAGCAGAGGACTAGCGGGAGGGAGCTCCTACGAGCAGTACTTC	CASRGLAGGSSYEQYF
TRBJ2-1	TRBD2	TRBV5-1	-	TGCGCCAGCAGCTTGATGGGACTAGCGGGACAGGAGCAGTTCTTC	CASSLMGLAGQEQFF